The rows below give T cell receptor beta chains drawn from one sample of a study of read filtering for tumor transcriptome and immune sequencing. TCRdb analysed the reads with MiXCR anew, one entry per CDR3 protein. The repertoire holds some 41,000 distinct CDR3 sequences, with approximately 14% as singletons. What was sequenced was a population of CD138-negative cells sorted from bone marrow. The receptors were gathered from a donor at least 40 years old with multiple myeloma. CDR3s include the opening cysteine and the closing phenylalanine or tryptophan. The D gene is left open where the match is weak. Expanded clones are given a class, and other clones once, few, many or no size at all.

TRBV2,NA,many,TRBJ1-1,TGTGCCAGCAGTGTAAAAACAGGGAACACTGAAGCTTTCTTT,CASSVKTGNTEAFF
TRBV10-2,NA,many,TRBJ2-1,TGCGCCAGCACCCCAAACCCCCTAGACTACAATGAGCAGTTCTTC,CASTPNPLDYNEQFF
TRBV7-2,NA,many,TRBJ2-1,TGTGCCAGCAGCTTTGATATTAGAACGGGGATGGGCAATGAGCAGTTCTTC,CASSFDIRTGMGNEQFF
TRBV20-1,NA,many,TRBJ1-3,TGCAGTGCCAGTCTCCGACAGGCTGGAAACACCATATATTTT,CSASLRQAGNTIYF
TRBV5-1,TRBD2,NA,TRBJ2-1,TGCGCCAGCTCATTGGGCGGGAGAGAGCTTAATGAGCAGTTCTTC,CASSLGGRELNEQFF
TRBV12-3/TRBV12-4,TRBD2,many,TRBJ2-3,TGTGCCACCAGTCCTCCCCATACTAGCGGGATCACAGATACGCAGTATTTT,CATSPPHTSGITDTQYF
TRBV6-1,TRBD1,many,TRBJ1-1,TGTGCCAGCAATAACAGGGGGCGTTACACTGAAGCTTTCTTT,CASNNRGRYTEAFF
TRBV3-1,NA,many,TRBJ1-2,TGTGCCAGCAGCCAAGAGGGAGCGTTCTATGGCTACACCTTC,CASSQEGAFYGYTF
TRBV20-1,TRBD1,NA,TRBJ1-5,TGCAGTGCCCTCCGGTCGGGGACAGCCGATCAGCTCCAGCATTTT,CSALRSGTADQLQHF
TRBV3-1,NA,many,TRBJ2-3,TGTGCCAGCAGCTCACAGGGCCCGCAGTATTTT,CASSSQGPQYF
TRBV19,NA,many,TRBJ1-5,TGTGCCAGTGACGGACAGACCAATCCTTATAGCAATCAGCCCCAGCATTTT,CASDGQTNPYSNQPQHF
TRBV2,NA,many,TRBJ2-5,TGTGCCAGCAGTATTGACAGAACCCACCAAGAGACCCAGTACTTC,CASSIDRTHQETQYF
TRBV2,NA,many,TRBJ2-7,TGTGCCAGCAGTGAGGACACCGGCAAGGGGGTTGGCTTC,CASSEDTGKGVGF
TRBV6-6,NA,many,TRBJ1-1,TGTGCCAGCAGTTACTCGATTGAGGAAGGGGACACTGAAGCTTTCTTT,CASSYSIEEGDTEAFF
TRBV4-3,NA,many,TRBJ1-4,TGCGCCAGCAGCCGAAAGGGACAAGCAAATGAAAAACTGTTTTTT,CASSRKGQANEKLFF
TRBV7-9,TRBD2,many,TRBJ2-3,TGTGCCAGCAGCTTAAACGGCGGGGGTACGCAGTATTTT,CASSLNGGGTQYF
TRBV6-2/TRBV6-3,NA,many,TRBJ1-5,TGTGCCAGCAGTTATGCGGGAGAGCAGCCCCAGCATTTT,CASSYAGEQPQHF
TRBV5-1,TRBD1,NA,TRBJ2-7,TGCGCCAGCAGCCCCGGACAGGGGGCTGACGAGCGGTACTTC,CASSPGQGADERYF
TRBV2,TRBD2,many,TRBJ2-5,TGTGCCAGCACCACGGGACTAGCGCCCCAAGAGACCCAGTACTTC,CASTTGLAPQETQYF
TRBV13,NA,many,TRBJ1-1,TGTGCCAGCAGCCTAACAGTGAACATTGAAGCTTTCTTT,CASSLTVNIEAFF
TRBV29-1,NA,many,TRBJ2-2,TGCAGCGTTGAAAGGGAGACCAGGGGCGGGGAGCTGTTTTTT,CSVERETRGGELFF
TRBV24-1,NA,many,TRBJ2-2,TGTGCCACCAGTGAAAACACCGGGGAGCTGTTTTTT,CATSENTGELFF
TRBV27,NA,few,TRBJ1-1,TGTGCCAGCAGTTTAAGCTACCCCGGGGACGGTTTCGAAGCTTTCTTT,CASSLSYPGDGFEAFF
TRBV7-9,NA,many,TRBJ2-7,TGTGCCAGCAGCTCGGCGGCCGCTATTCAACCTACGACGCAGTACTTC,CASSSAAAIQPTTQYF
TRBV6-5,TRBD1,many,TRBJ1-4,TGTGCCAGCAGTTACTCCCCGGGACAGGGAGGAGAAAAACTGTTTTTT,CASSYSPGQGGEKLFF
TRBV6-2/TRBV6-3,NA,once,TRBJ1-5,TGTGCCAGCAGTTACGCCACGAAGGGCAATCAGCCCCAGCATTTT,CASSYATKGNQPQHF
TRBV7-2,NA,few,TRBJ2-3,TGTGCCAGCCCCCCACCCGGGACACTTAGCACAGATACGCAGTATTTT,CASPPPGTLSTDTQYF
TRBV19,NA,many,TRBJ1-1,TGTGCCAGTAGTATAGATACGGTGAACACTGAAGCTTTCTTT,CASSIDTVNTEAFF
TRBV6-5,NA,many,TRBJ1-4,TGTGCCAGCAGCGACAATGTTTTTAATGAAAAACTGTTTTTT,CASSDNVFNEKLFF
TRBV3-1,NA,once,TRBJ2-1,TGTGCCAGTAGCCAACGAAGCAGGGACAAGGGGCAGTTCTTC,CASSQRSRDKGQFF
TRBV6-2/TRBV6-3,TRBD2,many,TRBJ2-1,TGTGCCAGCAGTCGACTAGCGGGAGGTAATGAGCAGTTCTTC,CASSRLAGGNEQFF
TRBV4-1,NA,many,TRBJ2-6,TGCGCCAGCAGCCAAGAGGCGGGGAAGCTGTACCCTGGGGCCAACGTCCTGACTTTC,CASSQEAGKLYPGANVLTF
TRBV11-2,NA,many,TRBJ2-7,TGTGCCAGCAGCTCTATTTCCTCCTACGAGCAGTACTTC,CASSSISSYEQYF
TRBV30,TRBD1,few,TRBJ1-1,TGTGCCTGGAACATACAGGGGGGCGACACTGAAGCTTTCTTT,CAWNIQGGDTEAFF
TRBV6-5,NA,many,TRBJ2-2,TGTGCCAGCAGCGAGACGGGGAACACCGGGGAGCTGTTTTTT,CASSETGNTGELFF
TRBV12-3/TRBV12-4,TRBD2,medium-sized,TRBJ2-1,TGTGCCAGCAGTCCCGGACTAGCGGGAGGGGAGAGGATGCATGAGCAGTTCTTC,CASSPGLAGGERMHEQFF
TRBV19,NA,many,TRBJ2-1,TGTGCCAGTAGTACCCGAAGTTGGCGGAACCCCTACAATGAGCAGTTCTTC,CASSTRSWRNPYNEQFF
TRBV2,NA,few,TRBJ2-3,TGTGCCAGCAGTCCTCAGGGACGCCCAAGCACAGATACGCAGTATTTT,CASSPQGRPSTDTQYF
TRBV29-1,TRBD2,many,TRBJ2-5,TGCAGCGTTGAAGATAAGAGCGGGAGTGGCGTGACCCAGTACTTC,CSVEDKSGSGVTQYF
TRBV29-1,TRBD1,many,TRBJ1-5,TGCAGCGTTAAGGACAGGGAGGGCAATCAGCCCCAGCATTTT,CSVKDREGNQPQHF
TRBV7-2,TRBD2,many,TRBJ2-5,TGTGCCAGCAGCTTCCCAATCCAACTAGCGCTCGGCGCCTCAGAGACCCAGTACTTC,CASSFPIQLALGASETQYF
TRBV6-1,TRBD1,NA,TRBJ1-5,TGTGCCAGCAGTACAGGGGCGGAGCAGCCCCAGCATTTT,CASSTGAEQPQHF
TRBV3-1,NA,many,TRBJ2-4,TGTGCCAGCAGCCAGGCAGGCCCCAAAAACATTCAGTACTTC,CASSQAGPKNIQYF
TRBV6-2/TRBV6-3,TRBD1,many,TRBJ1-1,TGTGCCAGCAGGACAGGGAATGAAGCTTTCTTT,CASRTGNEAFF
TRBV30,NA,NA,TRBJ2-3,TGTGCCTGGAGTGTAAGTCTGGGGCGCGGAGATACGCAGTATTTT,CAWSVSLGRGDTQYF